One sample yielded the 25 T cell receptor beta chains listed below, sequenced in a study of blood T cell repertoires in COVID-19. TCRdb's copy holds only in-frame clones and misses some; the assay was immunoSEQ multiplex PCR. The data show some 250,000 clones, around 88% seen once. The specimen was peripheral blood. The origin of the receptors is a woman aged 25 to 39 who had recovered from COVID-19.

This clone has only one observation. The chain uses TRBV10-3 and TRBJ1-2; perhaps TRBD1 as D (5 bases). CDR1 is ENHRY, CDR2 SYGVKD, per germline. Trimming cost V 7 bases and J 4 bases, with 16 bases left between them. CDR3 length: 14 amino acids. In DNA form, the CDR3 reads TGTGCCATCAAGTCGGCGGGGGGTACCTATGGCTACACCTTC. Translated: CAIKSAGGTYGYTF.

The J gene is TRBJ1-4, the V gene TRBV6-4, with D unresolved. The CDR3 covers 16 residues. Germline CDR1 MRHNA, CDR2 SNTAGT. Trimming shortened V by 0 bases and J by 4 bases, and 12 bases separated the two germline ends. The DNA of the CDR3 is TGTGCCAGCAGTGACTCGACGGGTGTAAGTAATGAAAAACTGTTTTTT. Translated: CASSDSTGVSNEKLFF.

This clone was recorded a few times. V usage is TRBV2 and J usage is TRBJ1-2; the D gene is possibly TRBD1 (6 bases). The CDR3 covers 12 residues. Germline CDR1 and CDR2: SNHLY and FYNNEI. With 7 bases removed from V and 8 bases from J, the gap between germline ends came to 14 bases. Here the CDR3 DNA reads TGTGCCAGCAAGGACAGCCCTATGGGCTACACCTTC. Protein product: CASKDSPMGYTF.

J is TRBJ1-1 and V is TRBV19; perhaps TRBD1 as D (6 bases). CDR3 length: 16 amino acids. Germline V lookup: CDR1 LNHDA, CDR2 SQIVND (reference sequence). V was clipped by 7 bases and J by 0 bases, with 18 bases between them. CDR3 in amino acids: CASIFTRDKLNTEAFF. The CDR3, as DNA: TGTGCCAGTATATTTACGAGGGACAAGTTGAACACTGAAGCTTTCTTT.

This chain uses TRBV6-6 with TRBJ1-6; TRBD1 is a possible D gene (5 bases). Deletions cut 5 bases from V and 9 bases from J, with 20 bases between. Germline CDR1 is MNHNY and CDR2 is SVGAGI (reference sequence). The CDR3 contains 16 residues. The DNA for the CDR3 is TGTGCCAGCAGTCACGAGAGGGGAGGACCGAGTTCACCCCTCCACTTT. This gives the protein CASSHERGGPSSPLHF.

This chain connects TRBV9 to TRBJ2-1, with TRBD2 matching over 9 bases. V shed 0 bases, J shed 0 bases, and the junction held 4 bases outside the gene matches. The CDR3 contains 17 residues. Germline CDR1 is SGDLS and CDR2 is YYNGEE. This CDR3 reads CASSVAGGGASYNEQFF. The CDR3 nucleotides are TGTGCCAGCAGCGTAGCAGGCGGGGGGGCCTCCTACAATGAGCAGTTCTTC.

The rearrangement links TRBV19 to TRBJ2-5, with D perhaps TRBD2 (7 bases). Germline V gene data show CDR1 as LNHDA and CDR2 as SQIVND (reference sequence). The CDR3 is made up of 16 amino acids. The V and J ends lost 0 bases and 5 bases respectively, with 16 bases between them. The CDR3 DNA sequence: TGTGCCAGTAGTATAGAACGGAGGGGGGGCCAGGAGACCCAGTACTTC. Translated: CASSIERRGGQETQYF.

CDR3 residues: CASSVGQAFEAFF. CDR3 sequence (DNA): TGTGCCAGCAGCGTGGGACAGGCTTTTGAAGCTTTCTTT. The chain employs TRBV6-2 or TRBV6-3 and TRBJ1-1; 8 bases fit TRBD1. This CDR3 is 13 amino acids long. The V gene end was trimmed by 6 bases and the J gene end by 7 bases; junction bases not matched to a gene: 7. CDR1 and CDR2 from the germline V gene are MNHEY and SVGEGT.

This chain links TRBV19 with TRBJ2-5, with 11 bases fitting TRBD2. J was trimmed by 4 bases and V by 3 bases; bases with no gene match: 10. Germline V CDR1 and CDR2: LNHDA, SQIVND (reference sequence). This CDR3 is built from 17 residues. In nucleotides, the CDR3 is TGTGCCAGTAGTATCCCCTCGGGGCTAGCGGGGGGAGAGACCCAGTACTTC. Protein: CASSIPSGLAGGETQYF.

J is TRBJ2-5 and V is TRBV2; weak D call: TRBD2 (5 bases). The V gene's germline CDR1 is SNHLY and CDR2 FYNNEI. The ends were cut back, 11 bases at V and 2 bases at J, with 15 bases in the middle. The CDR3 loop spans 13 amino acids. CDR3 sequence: CAGTTERQETQYF. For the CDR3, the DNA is TGTGCCGGAACGACTGAGCGGCAAGAGACCCAGTACTTC. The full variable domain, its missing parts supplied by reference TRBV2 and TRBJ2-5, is EPEVTQTPSHQVTQMGQEVILRCVPISNHLYFYWYRQILGQKVEFLVSFYNNEISEKSEIFDDQFSVERPDGSNFTLKIRSTKLEDSAMYFCAGTTERQETQYFGPGTRLLVL.

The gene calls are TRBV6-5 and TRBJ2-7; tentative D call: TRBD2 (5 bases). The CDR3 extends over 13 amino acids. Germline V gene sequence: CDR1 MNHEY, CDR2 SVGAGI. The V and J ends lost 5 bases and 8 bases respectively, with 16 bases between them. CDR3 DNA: TGTGCCAGCAGTACCAGACTCGAGCGGCAGCAGTACTTC. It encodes CASSTRLERQQYF.

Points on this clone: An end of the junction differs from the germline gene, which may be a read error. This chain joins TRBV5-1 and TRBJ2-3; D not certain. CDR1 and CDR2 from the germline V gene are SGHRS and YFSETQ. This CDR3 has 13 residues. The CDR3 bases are TGCGCCAGCAGCTTGATGGGCACTGATACGCAGTATTTT. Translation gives CASSLMGTDTQYF.

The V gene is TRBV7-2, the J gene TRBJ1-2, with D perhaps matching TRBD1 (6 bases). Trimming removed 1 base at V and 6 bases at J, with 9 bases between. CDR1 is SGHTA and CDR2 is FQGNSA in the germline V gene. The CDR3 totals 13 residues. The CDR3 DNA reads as TGTGCCAGCAGCTTAGAGCAGGGGCATGGCTACACCTTC. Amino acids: CASSLEQGHGYTF.

The CDR3 nucleotides are TGTGCCAGCAGTGTTGGACAGGGGGGGGGAGAGACCCAGTACTTC. This encodes CASSVGQGGGETQYF. The rearrangement uses TRBV2 and TRBJ2-5, with TRBD1 identical over 10 bases. V lost 4 bases, J lost 4 bases, and 6 bases stayed unmatched. In germline, CDR1 is SNHLY, CDR2 FYNNEI. The CDR3 is made up of 15 amino acids.

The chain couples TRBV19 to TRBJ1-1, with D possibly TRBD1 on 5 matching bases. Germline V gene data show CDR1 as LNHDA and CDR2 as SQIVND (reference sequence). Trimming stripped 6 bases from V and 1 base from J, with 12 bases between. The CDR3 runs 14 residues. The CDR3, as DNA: TGTGCCAGTAGACCCCCGACAGAGAACACTGAAGCTTTCTTT. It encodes CASRPPTENTEAFF.

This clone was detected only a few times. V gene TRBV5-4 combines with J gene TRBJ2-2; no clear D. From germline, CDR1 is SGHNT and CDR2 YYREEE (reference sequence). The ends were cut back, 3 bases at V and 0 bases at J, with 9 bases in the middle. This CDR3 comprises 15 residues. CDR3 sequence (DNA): TGTGCCAGCAGCTCAGGCAGGACGAACACCGGGGAGCTGTTTTTT. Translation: CASSSGRTNTGELFF.

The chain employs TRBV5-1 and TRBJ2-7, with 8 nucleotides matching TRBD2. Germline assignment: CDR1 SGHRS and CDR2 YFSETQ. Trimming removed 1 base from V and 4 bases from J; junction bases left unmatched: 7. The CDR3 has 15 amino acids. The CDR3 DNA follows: TGCGCCAGCAGCTTGACGGGGGGGCCGGGGTACGAGCAGTACTTC. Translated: CASSLTGGPGYEQYF.

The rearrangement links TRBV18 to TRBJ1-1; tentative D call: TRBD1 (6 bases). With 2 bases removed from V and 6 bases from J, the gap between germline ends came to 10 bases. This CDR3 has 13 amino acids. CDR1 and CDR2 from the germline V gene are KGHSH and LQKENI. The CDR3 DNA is TGTGCCAGCTCACCAAAGACAGGCGCTGAAGCTTTCTTT. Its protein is CASSPKTGAEAFF. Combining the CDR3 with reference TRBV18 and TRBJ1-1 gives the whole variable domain NAGVMQNPRHLVRRRGQEARLRCSPMKGHSHVYWYRQLPEEGLKFMVYLQKENIIDESGMPKERFSAEFPKEGPSILRIQQVVRGDSAAYFCASSPKTGAEAFFGQGTRLTVV.

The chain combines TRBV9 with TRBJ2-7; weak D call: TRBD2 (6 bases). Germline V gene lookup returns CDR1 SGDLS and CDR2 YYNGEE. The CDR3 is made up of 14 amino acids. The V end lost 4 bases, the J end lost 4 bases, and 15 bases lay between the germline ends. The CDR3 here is CASSPTGEEYEQYF. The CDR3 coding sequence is TGTGCCAGCAGCCCCACGGGGGAGGAGTACGAGCAGTACTTC.

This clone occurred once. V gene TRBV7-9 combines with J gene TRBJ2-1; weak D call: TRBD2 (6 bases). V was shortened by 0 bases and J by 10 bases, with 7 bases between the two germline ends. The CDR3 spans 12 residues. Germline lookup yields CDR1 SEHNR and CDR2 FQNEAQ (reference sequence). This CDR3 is CASSLAGGEQFF. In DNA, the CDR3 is TGTGCCAGCAGCTTAGCGGGGGGAGAGCAGTTCTTC.

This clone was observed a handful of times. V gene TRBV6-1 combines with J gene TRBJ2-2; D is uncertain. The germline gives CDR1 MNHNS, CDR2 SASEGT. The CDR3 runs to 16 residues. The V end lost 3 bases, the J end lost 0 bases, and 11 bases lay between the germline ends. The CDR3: CASSEAGRTNTGELFF. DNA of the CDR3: TGTGCCAGCAGTGAGGCTGGCAGGACGAACACCGGGGAGCTGTTTTTT.

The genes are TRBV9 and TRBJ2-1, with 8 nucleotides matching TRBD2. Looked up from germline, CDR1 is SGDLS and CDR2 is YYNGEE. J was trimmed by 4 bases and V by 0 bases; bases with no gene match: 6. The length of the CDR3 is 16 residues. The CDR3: CASSVEGRGAYNEQFF. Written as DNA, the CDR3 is TGTGCCAGCAGCGTAGAGGGGCGGGGGGCTTACAATGAGCAGTTCTTC.

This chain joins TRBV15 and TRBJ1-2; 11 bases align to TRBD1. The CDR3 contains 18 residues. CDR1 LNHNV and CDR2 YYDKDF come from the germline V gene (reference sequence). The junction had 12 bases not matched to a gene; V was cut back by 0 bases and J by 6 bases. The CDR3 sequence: CATSRDPFRTGGRDGYTF. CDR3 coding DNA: TGTGCCACCAGCAGAGATCCCTTCAGGACAGGGGGCCGAGATGGCTACACCTTC.

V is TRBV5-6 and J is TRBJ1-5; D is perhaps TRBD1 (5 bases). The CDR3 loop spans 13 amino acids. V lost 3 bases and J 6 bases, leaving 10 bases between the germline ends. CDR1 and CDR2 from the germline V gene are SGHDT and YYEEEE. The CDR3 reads CASSSQGTQPQHF. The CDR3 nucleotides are TGTGCCAGCAGCTCGCAGGGCACTCAGCCCCAGCATTTT. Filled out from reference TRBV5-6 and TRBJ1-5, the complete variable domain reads DAGVTQSPTHLIKTRGQQVTLRCSPKSGHDTVSWYQQALGQGPQFIFQYYEEEERQRGNFPDRFSGHQFPNYSSELNVNALLLGDSALYLCASSSQGTQPQHFGDGTRLSIL.

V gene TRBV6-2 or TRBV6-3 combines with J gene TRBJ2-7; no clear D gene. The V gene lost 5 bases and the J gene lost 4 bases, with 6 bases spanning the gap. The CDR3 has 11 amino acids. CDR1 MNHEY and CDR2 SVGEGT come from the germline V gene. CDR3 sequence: CASSHQYEQYF. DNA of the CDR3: TGTGCCAGCAGTCATCAATACGAGCAGTACTTC.